These 7 T cell receptor beta chains came from one sample sequenced in a study of a mutant IDH1 vaccine in newly diagnosed glioma. The antigens these receptors bind are not known. The time point was: week 5, during vaccination. Every vaccine dose comprised 300 ug of mutant IDH1 20-mer peptide plus topical imiquimod. This table comes from immunoSEQ multiplex PCR, and its TCRdb copy is limited to in-frame clones, with some not included. The repertoire holds some 51,000 clones, with just under 80% as singletons. The sample here was PBMCs, taken from a glioma patient whose treatment included an IDH1 peptide vaccine. These receptor sequences come from a middle-aged man with glioma.

This clone was seen a handful of times. V and J are TRBV4-2 and TRBJ2-4; D gene unclear. V gave up 0 bases and J gave up 4 bases, with 7 bases separating them. The V gene's germline CDR1 is LGHNA and CDR2 YNFKEQ. CDR3 size: 14 residues. In nucleotides, the CDR3 is TGTGCCAGCAGCCAAGAGGTCATTAAAAACATTCAGTACTTC. This sequence encodes CASSQEVIKNIQYF.

This chain joins TRBV19 and TRBJ2-1, with TRBD2 as a possible D gene (5 bases). The V gene lost 4 bases and the J gene lost 7 bases, with 11 bases spanning the gap. Germline CDR1 and CDR2: LNHDA and SQIVND (reference sequence). This CDR3 is built from 13 residues. The CDR3 DNA is TGTGCCAGTAGTAAGTTTCGGGATAATGAGCAGTTCTTC. This sequence encodes CASSKFRDNEQFF.

The V and J genes are TRBV2 and TRBJ2-5, with D maybe TRBD1 (6 bases). This CDR3 is built from 16 residues. V lost 3 bases to trimming and J lost 2 bases, with 16 bases between them. Germline lookup yields CDR1 SNHLY and CDR2 FYNNEI. CDR3 in amino acids: CASSDRASGVQETQYF. The CDR3 bases are TGTGCCAGCAGTGATAGGGCCTCAGGGGTACAAGAGACCCAGTACTTC.

The chain uses TRBV10-3 and TRBJ1-5; 8 nucleotides agree with TRBD1. The CDR3 sequence is 15 residues long. Trimming at V came to 8 bases and at J to 4 bases, leaving 10 bases not matched to a gene. Germline V CDR1 and CDR2: ENHRY, SYGVKD. CDR3 amino acids: CAISSGQGRNQPQHF. The CDR3 bases are TGTGCCATCTCCTCCGGACAGGGAAGGAATCAGCCCCAGCATTTT.

The rearrangement uses TRBV7-9 and TRBJ2-1, with D possibly matching TRBD2 (6 bases). Trimming removed 4 bases from V and 6 bases from J, with 22 bases in between. The CDR3 is 17 amino acids. The V gene's germline CDR1 is SEHNR and CDR2 FQNEAQ (reference sequence). CDR3 loop: CASSSVRFSGVGNEQFF. The CDR3 DNA is TGTGCCAGCAGCTCGGTGCGATTTAGCGGAGTAGGCAATGAGCAGTTCTTC.

The chain uses TRBV9 and TRBJ1-1; D possibly corresponds to TRBD1 (6 bases). Germline CDR1 reads SGDLS; CDR2 reads YYNGEE. The CDR3 has 15 residues. The germline V and J ends were trimmed by 0 bases and 6 bases, with 15 bases remaining between them. The CDR3 sequence is CASSVESTGKAEAFF. The CDR3 DNA reads TGTGCCAGCAGCGTAGAAAGTACAGGGAAGGCTGAAGCTTTCTTT.

The chain couples TRBV9 to TRBJ2-2, with unresolved D. The V and J ends lost 5 bases and 0 bases respectively, with 17 bases between them. The CDR3 runs 17 residues. Germline V CDR1 and CDR2: SGDLS, YYNGEE. CDR3 amino acids: CASRIDKGAPNTGELFF. For the CDR3, the DNA is TGTGCCAGCAGAATAGACAAGGGCGCCCCGAACACCGGGGAGCTGTTTTTT.